These 10 T cell receptor beta chains originate from one sample sequenced in a study of T-cell reconstitution after alpha-beta-depleted transplantation in children. The library targeted TCRbeta and was prepared with unique molecular identifiers. A single record per CDR3 protein comes from TCRdb applying MiXCR to the PCR reads. The repertoire holds about 120,000 distinct CDR3 sequences, 10% seen once, with 8% in the top ten. The input for sequencing was PBMCs from the stem cell graft donor, taken from the stem cell graft. All receptors derive from a human donor who donated a stem cell graft to a child with acute lymphoblastic leukemia.

This clonotype was counted ten times or more. The chain joins TRBV5-5 to TRBJ2-1; D tentatively fits TRBD1 or TRBD2 (5 bases each). Per germline, CDR1 SGHKS and CDR2 YYEKEE (reference sequence). Trimming shortened V by 3 bases and J by 7 bases, and 5 bases separated the two germline ends. This CDR3 has 11 amino acids. The CDR3 region is CASSWGNEQFF. In nucleotides, the CDR3 is TGTGCCAGCAGCTGGGGGAATGAGCAGTTCTTC.

This clonotype was counted at least ten times. V gene TRBV18 combines with J gene TRBJ1-4; D is perhaps TRBD1 (6 bases). The CDR3 spans 13 residues. Germline CDR1 KGHSH, CDR2 LQKENI. Trimming removed 8 bases at V and 4 bases at J, with 11 bases between. The CDR3 DNA reads as TGTGCCAGCGGACAGAATAATAATGAAAAACTGTTTTTT. Translation gives CASGQNNNEKLFF.

This clonotype was observed many times. The chain combines TRBV12-3 or TRBV12-4 with TRBJ2-7; D is unresolved. V was cut by 5 bases and J by 4 bases, with 9 bases left in between. CDR3 length: 12 residues. This CDR3 reads CASSPADYEQYF. In DNA form, the CDR3 reads TGTGCCAGCAGTCCCGCAGATTACGAGCAGTACTTC.

The chain recombines TRBV5-1 with TRBJ2-3; D is perhaps TRBD2 (6 bases). Germline V CDR1 and CDR2: SGHRS, YFSETQ. Trimming pared 0 bases from V and 1 base from J, leaving 9 bases between. The CDR3 loop spans 15 amino acids. The CDR3 here is CASSLEGGGTDTQYF. Here the CDR3 DNA reads TGCGCCAGCAGCTTGGAAGGCGGGGGCACAGATACGCAGTATTTT.

Comments on this clonotype: With a much larger clone just one base away, this may be a read error. The genes are TRBV3-1 and TRBJ2-7, with 8 bases fitting TRBD2. Germline loops: CDR1 LGHDT, CDR2 YNNKEL (reference sequence). The CDR3 extends over 15 amino acids. In nucleotides, the CDR3 is TGTGCCTGCAGCCAAGTAACGGGAGGGCCTTCCGAGCAGTACTTC. Translated: CACSQVTGGPSEQYF.

This clonotype has just a few counts. CDR3 sequence (DNA): TGTGCCAGCACCCTGGGGGGGGGCGGAGAGACCCAGTACTTC. It is translated as CASTLGGGGETQYF. The chain recombines TRBV7-2 with TRBJ2-5; possible D gene TRBD2, 7 bases. CDR3 size: 14 residues. Between the trimmed V and J ends, which lost 7 bases and 4 bases, there was a span of 16 bases. Looked up from germline, CDR1 is SGHTA and CDR2 is FQGNSA.

The chain links TRBV29-1 to TRBJ1-5, with D possibly TRBD1 on 5 matching bases. Germline assignment: CDR1 SQVTM and CDR2 ANQGSEA. The CDR3 is 13 amino acids. V shed 3 bases and J shed 7 bases, with 13 bases lying between them. Here the CDR3 reads CSVESGPGQPQHF. The CDR3 DNA reads TGCAGCGTTGAGTCGGGGCCGGGGCAGCCCCAGCATTTT. Combining the CDR3 with reference TRBV29-1 and TRBJ1-5 gives the whole variable domain SAVISQKPSRDICQRGTSLTIQCQVDSQVTMMFWYRQQPGQSLTLIATANQGSEATYESGFVIDKFPISRPNLTFSTLTVSNMSPEDSSIYLCSVESGPGQPQHFGDGTRLSIL.

A remark on this clonotype: Possible read error: a much larger clone is one base away. The V call is TRBV20-1, the J call TRBJ1-1; D not certain. CDR3 size: 15 residues. Per germline, CDR1 DFQATT and CDR2 SNEGSKA (reference sequence). V lost 6 bases and J 3 bases, leaving 20 bases between the germline ends. CDR3 protein: CSAKTEGAGDTEAFF. CDR3 nucleotides: TGCAGTGCAAAAACAGAGGGCGCCGGGGACACTGAAGCTTTCTTT.

This clonotype was recorded many times. The chain uses TRBV12-3 or TRBV12-4 and TRBJ2-5, with TRBD2 matching 10 bases. CDR3 size: 15 residues. After removal of 6 bases from V and 1 base from J, the junction contained 5 bases not matched to a gene. CDR3 nucleotides: TGTGCCAGCAGCCTCCGGACTAGCGGCCAAGAGACCCAGTACTTC. Residues: CASSLRTSGQETQYF.

In this sample, this clonotype turned up many times. This chain connects TRBV29-1 to TRBJ1-4, with D uncertain. Germline V gene data show CDR1 as SQVTM and CDR2 as ANQGSEA. This CDR3 is 11 amino acids long. DNA for the CDR3: TGCAGTCTCATGTGGGGTGAAAAACTGTTTTTT. This encodes CSLMWGEKLFF.